A selection of T cell receptor beta chains follows, all from one sample in a study of identical twins. One entry per CDR3 protein, called by TCRdb with MiXCR from the 5' RACE reads. This table holds over 500,000 distinct CDR3 sequences, 20% to 25% found once. These sequences were also reported in another study, on T cells expressing NK-cell markers.

Source material: CD4+ T cells sorted from blood. Every receptor here comes from a woman between 18 and 29 years old in good health. Both conserved end residues are trimmed from each CDR3. Not every row has a clone size; where given, it reads once, few, many or a size class.

TRBJ2-1 | many | TRBV5-1 | ASSLGQSNEQF
TRBJ2-3 | few | TRBV6-5 | ASSSPGLAGSTDTQY
TRBJ2-1 | few | TRBV20-1 | SARLSGTSGGAVNNEQF
TRBJ2-3 | NA | TRBV9 | ASSVATRGGTDTQY
TRBJ2-2 | NA | TRBV11-2 | ASSLGTLHTGELF
TRBJ2-1 | NA | TRBV6-2/TRBV6-3 | ASSLTRGGQF
TRBJ2-5 | few | TRBV2 | ASRDRRETQY
TRBJ2-5 | few | TRBV29-1 | SVGAMGETQY
TRBJ2-7 | NA | TRBV10-3 | ATRMGAPYEQY
TRBJ2-1 | few | TRBV14 | ASSRWEGQMVNEQF